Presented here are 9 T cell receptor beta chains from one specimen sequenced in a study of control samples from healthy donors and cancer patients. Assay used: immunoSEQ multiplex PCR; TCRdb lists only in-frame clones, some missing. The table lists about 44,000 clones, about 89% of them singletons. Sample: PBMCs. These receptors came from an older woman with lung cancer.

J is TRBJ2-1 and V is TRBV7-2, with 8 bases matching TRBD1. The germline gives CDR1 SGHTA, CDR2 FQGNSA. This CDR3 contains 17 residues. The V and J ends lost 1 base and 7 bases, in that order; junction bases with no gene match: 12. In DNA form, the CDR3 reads TGTGCCAGCAGCTTAGTCATCCGGGCAGGGGGCGGGAATGAGCAGTTCTTC. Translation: CASSLVIRAGGGNEQFF.

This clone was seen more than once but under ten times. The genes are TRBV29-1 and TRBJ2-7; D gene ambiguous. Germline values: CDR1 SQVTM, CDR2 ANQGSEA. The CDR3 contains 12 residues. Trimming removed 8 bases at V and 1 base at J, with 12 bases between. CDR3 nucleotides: TGCAGCCCGAGGAAAGGATCCTACGAGCAGTACTTC. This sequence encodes CSPRKGSYEQYF.

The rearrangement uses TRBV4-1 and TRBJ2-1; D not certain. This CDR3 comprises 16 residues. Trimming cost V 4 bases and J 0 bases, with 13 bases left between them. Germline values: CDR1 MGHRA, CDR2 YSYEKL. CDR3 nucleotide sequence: TGCGCCAGCAGCCTAGAGGCGAGGAGCTCCTACAATGAGCAGTTCTTC. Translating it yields CASSLEARSSYNEQFF.

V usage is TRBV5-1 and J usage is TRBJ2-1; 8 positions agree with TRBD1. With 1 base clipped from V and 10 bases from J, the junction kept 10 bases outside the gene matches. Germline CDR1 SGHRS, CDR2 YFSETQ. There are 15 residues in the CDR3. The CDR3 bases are TGCGCCAGCAGCTTGTGGGTCGACAGGGGTAAGGAGCAGTTCTTC. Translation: CASSLWVDRGKEQFF.

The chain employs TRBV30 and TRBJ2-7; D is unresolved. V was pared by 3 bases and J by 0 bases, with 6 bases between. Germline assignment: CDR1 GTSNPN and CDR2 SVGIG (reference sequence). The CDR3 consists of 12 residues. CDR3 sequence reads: CAWRADSYEQYF. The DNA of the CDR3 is TGTGCCTGGAGGGCGGACTCCTACGAGCAGTACTTC.

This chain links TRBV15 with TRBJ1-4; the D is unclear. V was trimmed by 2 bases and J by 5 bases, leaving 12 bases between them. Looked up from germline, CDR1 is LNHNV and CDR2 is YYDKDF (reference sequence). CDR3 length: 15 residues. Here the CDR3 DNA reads TGTGCCACCAGCAGACTTCGGACGGGAAATGAAAAACTGTTTTTT. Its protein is CATSRLRTGNEKLFF.

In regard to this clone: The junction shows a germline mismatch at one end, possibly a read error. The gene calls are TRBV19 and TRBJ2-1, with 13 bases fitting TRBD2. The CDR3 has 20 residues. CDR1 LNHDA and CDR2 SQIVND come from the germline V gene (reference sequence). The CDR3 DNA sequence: TGTGCCAATAGTGTAAAACCACCCGGGACTAGCGGGGAGCGGGGTAATGAGCAGTTCTTC. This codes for CANSVKPPGTSGERGNEQFF. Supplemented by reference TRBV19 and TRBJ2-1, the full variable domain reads DGGITQSPKYLFRKEGQNVTLSCEQNLNHDAMYWYRQDPGQGLRLIYYSQIVNDFQKGDIAEGYSVSREKKESFPLTVTSAQKNPTAFYLCANSVKPPGTSGERGNEQFFGPGTRLTVL.

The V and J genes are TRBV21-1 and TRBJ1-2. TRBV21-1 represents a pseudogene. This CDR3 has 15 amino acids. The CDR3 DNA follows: TGTGCCAGCAGCTTCCCATGGAATTCTAACTATGGCTACACCTTC. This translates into CASSFPWNSNYGYTF.

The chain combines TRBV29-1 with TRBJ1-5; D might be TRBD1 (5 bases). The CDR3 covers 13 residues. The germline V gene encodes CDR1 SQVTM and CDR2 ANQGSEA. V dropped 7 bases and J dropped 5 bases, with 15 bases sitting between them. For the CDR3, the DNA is TGCAGCGCGGGCTGGGGCCCCGATCAGCCCCAGCATTTT. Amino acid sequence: CSAGWGPDQPQHF.